Given below is one T cell receptor beta chain in context. The antigen remains unidentified. This specimen comes from a study of early T cells in non-severe SARS-CoV-2 infection. General study points: The study's VDJdb matching favored anti-spike CD8 responses and missed private and CD4 specificities.

The CDR3 extends over 15 amino acids. The ends lost 4 bases at V and 2 bases at J; junction bases unmatched: 6. Germline-derived CDR1 and CDR2 are LGHDT and YNNKEL (reference sequence). Individual cDNA molecules received unique molecular identifiers during library preparation. MiXCR was run by TCRdb on the 5' RACE reads, yielding one entry per CDR3 protein. This table has around 30,000 distinct CDR3 sequences, about 5.3% appearing once. The sequence was collected from an adult who was a healthcare worker with PCR-confirmed SARS-CoV-2 infection or an uninfected control (not recorded which). Sequenced input: whole blood. The V call is TRBV3-1, the J call TRBJ2-3; 7 nucleotides match TRBD1. The CDR3 DNA reads as TGTGCCAGCAGCCCCCGGGACAGCAACACAGATACGCAGTATTTT. It translates to CASSPRDSNTDTQYF.